This passage covers 17 T cell receptor beta chains from one sample sequenced in a study of T cells in Graves' hyperthyroidism and ophthalmopathy. Authors of the study amplified TCR beta CDR3 regions from RNA transcripts. The HTBI primer set served for first-round RT-PCR of the TCR CDR3. One entry per CDR3 protein results from TCRdb running MiXCR on the multiplex PCR reads. The sample has 330,000 or so distinct CDR3 sequences, roughly 20% seen once. Input material: blood. Receptors were obtained from a man in his fifties or sixties with Graves' ophthalmopathy.

The sample holds a few counts of this clonotype. The CDR3 loop reads CASSNGGLSYNEQFF. CDR3 nucleotide sequence: TGTGCCAGTAGTAATGGCGGGCTCTCCTACAATGAGCAGTTCTTC. The chain has TRBV19 and TRBJ2-1; D is perhaps TRBD2 (5 bases). The CDR3 has 15 residues. Trimming left V 4 bases short and J 0 bases short, with 10 bases between. Germline CDR1 reads LNHDA; CDR2 reads SQIVND (reference sequence).

A single count supports this clonotype. This chain connects TRBV20-1 to TRBJ2-5; 7 bases are a match to TRBD2. Germline CDR1 is DFQATT and CDR2 is SNEGSKA (reference sequence). CDR3 length: 14 residues. J gave up 7 bases and V 6 bases, and 14 bases lay outside the gene matches. The CDR3 loop is CSALTRGSSGTQYF. The CDR3, as DNA: TGCAGTGCCTTAACTCGTGGATCTAGCGGGACCCAGTACTTC.

This clonotype was found many times. The V call is TRBV24-1, the J call TRBJ2-1, with 10 nucleotides matching TRBD1. Germline V CDR1 and CDR2: KGHDR, SFDVKD. J lost 7 bases, V lost 4 bases, and 12 bases had no gene match. This CDR3 has 17 residues. CDR3 DNA: TGTGCCACCAGTGACCCGGGACAGGGGCAGATAAGGAATGAGCAGTTCTTC. This codes for CATSDPGQGQIRNEQFF.

Ten or more counts support this clonotype. The chain employs TRBV13 and TRBJ2-7; D remains unclear. The germline V gene has CDR1 PRHDT and CDR2 FYEKMQ (reference sequence). V lost 1 base and J lost 5, with 9 bases in between. This CDR3 spans 13 amino acids. The CDR3 coding sequence is TGTGCCAGCAGCTTAGCTGGGATCCACGAGCAGTACTTC. Translation: CASSLAGIHEQYF. The full variable domain, its missing parts supplied by reference TRBV13 and TRBJ2-7, is AAGVIQSPRHLIKEKRETATLKCYPIPRHDTVYWYQQGPGQDPQFLISFYEKMQSDKGSIPDRFSAQQFSDYHSELNMSSLELGDSALYFCASSLAGIHEQYFGPGTRLTVT.

This clonotype was recorded many times. This rearrangement joins TRBV28 to TRBJ2-7; D gene uncertain. The CDR3 runs to 14 residues. From germline, CDR1 is MDHEN and CDR2 SYDVKM. V was pared by 5 bases and J by 4 bases, with 15 bases between. DNA of the CDR3: TGTGCCAGCAGTCTAGGGTCTTTTGGGTACGAGCAGTACTTC. Protein product: CASSLGSFGYEQYF.

This clonotype was seen repeatedly, ten times or more. The J gene is TRBJ2-3, the V gene TRBV7-9; 7 nucleotides match TRBD1. The CDR3 contains 16 residues. Germline trimming cut 5 bases from V and 2 bases from J; bases unmatched to any gene: 10. Germline values: CDR1 SEHNR, CDR2 FQNEAQ (reference sequence). CDR3 sequence: CASSSSDGTATDTQYF. Written as DNA, the CDR3 is TGTGCCAGCAGCAGTTCCGACGGGACAGCCACAGATACGCAGTATTTT.

This clonotype was found a few times. The genes are TRBV2 and TRBJ1-2; maybe TRBD1 (5 bases). The CDR3 contains 14 residues. Germline CDR1 is SNHLY and CDR2 is FYNNEI. Trimming shortened V by 6 bases and J by 4 bases, and 15 bases separated the two germline ends. CDR3 DNA: TGTGCCAGCAGCGCTCGACAGAAAGGCTATGGCTACACCTTC. It translates to CASSARQKGYGYTF.

This clonotype appeared a few times. The rearrangement uses TRBV9 and TRBJ2-5; D ambiguous. The CDR3 consists of 15 residues. Germline lookup yields CDR1 SGDLS and CDR2 YYNGEE. Trimming took off 4 bases at V and 7 bases at J, with 20 bases between the two ends. CDR3: CASSLGPMTSGTQYF. The CDR3 DNA reads TGTGCCAGCAGCCTAGGACCAATGACGAGTGGGACCCAGTACTTC.

The chain carries TRBV2 and TRBJ2-7; TRBD1 agrees at 10 bases. The J segment lost 3 bases and the V segment lost 2 bases, leaving 4 bases of the junction unmatched. The germline V gene encodes CDR1 SNHLY and CDR2 FYNNEI. CDR3 length: 15 residues. The CDR3 DNA reads as TGTGCCAGCAGTGAAACCGGGACAGGGGTCTACGAGCAGTACTTC. It encodes CASSETGTGVYEQYF. The whole variable domain, remainder taken from reference TRBV2 and TRBJ2-7, is EPEVTQTPSHQVTQMGQEVILRCVPISNHLYFYWYRQILGQKVEFLVSFYNNEISEKSEIFDDQFSVERPDGSNFTLKIRSTKLEDSAMYFCASSETGTGVYEQYFGPGTRLTVT.

On this clonotype itself: This may stem from a read error, because a much larger clone lies one nucleotide away. This chain connects TRBV5-1 to TRBJ2-3; 15 bases align to TRBD2. The germline gives CDR1 SGHRS, CDR2 YFSETQ. The CDR3 totals 17 residues. CDR3: CASSLGTSGRARDKQYF. The CDR3, as DNA: TGCGCCAGCAGCTTGGGGACTAGCGGGAGGGCCCGAGATAAGCAGTATTTT.

The chain has TRBV5-1 and TRBJ2-5; TRBD2 might be the D (7 bases). Per germline, CDR1 SGHRS and CDR2 YFSETQ. The CDR3 covers 16 residues. The V gene lost 4 bases and the J gene lost 2 bases, with 18 bases spanning the gap. The CDR3 DNA is TGCGCCAGCAGCATGGGGGGGGGGACACTGCAAGAGACCCAGTACTTC. This codes for CASSMGGGTLQETQYF.

This clonotype was seen a handful of times. The chain carries TRBV15 and TRBJ1-4; perhaps TRBD1 as D (5 bases). The germline CDR1 and CDR2 sequences are LNHNV and YYDKDF (reference sequence). There are 14 residues in the CDR3. Between the trimmed V and J ends, which lost 1 base and 8 bases, there was a span of 11 bases. The CDR3 here is CATSRGDGQEKLFF. The CDR3, as DNA: TGTGCCACCAGCAGAGGGGACGGCCAGGAAAAACTGTTTTTT.

J is TRBJ1-3 and V is TRBV5-1; weak D call: TRBD1 (5 bases). CDR1 is SGHRS and CDR2 is YFSETQ in the germline V gene. This CDR3 is built from 16 residues. Trimming took 2 bases from V and 0 from J, leaving 12 bases between them. CDR3 in amino acids: CASSFGGKSSGNTIYF. CDR3 sequence (DNA): TGCGCCAGCAGCTTCGGGGGTAAAAGCTCTGGAAACACCATATATTTT.

The table lists this clonotype with a few counts. The chain is built from TRBV5-1 and TRBJ2-7; D is perhaps TRBD1 (5 bases). V dropped 1 base and J dropped 5 bases, with 19 bases sitting between them. CDR1 is SGHRS, CDR2 YFSETQ, per germline. The CDR3 runs 16 residues. The CDR3 is CASSLTGQGSLNEQYF. CDR3 sequence (DNA): TGCGCCAGCAGCTTGACAGGCCAGGGTTCGTTGAACGAGCAGTACTTC.

The sample holds many counts of this clonotype. The chain couples TRBV6-1 to TRBJ1-1, with 7 nucleotides matching TRBD1. Germline values: CDR1 MNHNS, CDR2 SASEGT. This CDR3 spans 14 amino acids. V shed 4 bases and J 6 bases; nucleotides not matched to a gene: 8. The CDR3 nucleotides read TGTGCCAGCAGTGCGAGAGACAGGGCCTCTGAAGCTTTCTTT. It specifies CASSARDRASEAFF.

The chain is built from TRBV20-1 and TRBJ1-4, with 7 bases that match TRBD1. Germline V CDR1 and CDR2: DFQATT, SNEGSKA (reference sequence). After removal of 3 bases from V and 7 bases from J, the junction contained 5 bases not matched to a gene. This CDR3 has 13 residues. The CDR3 sequence: CSASETGSEKLFF. DNA for the CDR3: TGCAGTGCTAGTGAGACAGGGAGTGAAAAACTGTTTTTT.

The V and J genes are TRBV7-2 and TRBJ2-7; D is ambiguous. CDR1 is SGHTA, CDR2 FQGNSA, per germline. The CDR3 has 13 residues. V dropped 5 bases and J dropped 3 bases, with 11 bases sitting between them. The CDR3 bases are TGTGCCAGCAGCCCAGCAAGAATCTACGAGCAGTACTTC. It specifies CASSPARIYEQYF.